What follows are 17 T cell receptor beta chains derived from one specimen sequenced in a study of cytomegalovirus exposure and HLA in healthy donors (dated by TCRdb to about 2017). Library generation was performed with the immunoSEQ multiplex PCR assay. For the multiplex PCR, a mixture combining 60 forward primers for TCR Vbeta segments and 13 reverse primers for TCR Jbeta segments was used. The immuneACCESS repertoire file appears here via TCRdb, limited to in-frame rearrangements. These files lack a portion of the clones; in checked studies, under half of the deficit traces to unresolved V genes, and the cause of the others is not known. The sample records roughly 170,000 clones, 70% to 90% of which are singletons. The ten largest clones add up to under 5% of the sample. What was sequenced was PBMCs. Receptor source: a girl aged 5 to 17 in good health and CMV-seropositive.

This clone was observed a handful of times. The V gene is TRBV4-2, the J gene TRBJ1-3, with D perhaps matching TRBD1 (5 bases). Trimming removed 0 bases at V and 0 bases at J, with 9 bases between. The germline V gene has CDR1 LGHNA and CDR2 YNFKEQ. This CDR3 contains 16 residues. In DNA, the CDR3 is TGTGCCAGCAGCCAAGACGGGCAGGGCTCTGGAAACACCATATATTTT. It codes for CASSQDGQGSGNTIYF.

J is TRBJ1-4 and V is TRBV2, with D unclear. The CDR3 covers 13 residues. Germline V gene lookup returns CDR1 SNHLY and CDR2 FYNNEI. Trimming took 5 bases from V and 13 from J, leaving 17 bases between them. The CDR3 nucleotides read TGTGCCAGCAGTCCATCTAGAGAGGTCGGACTGTTTTTT. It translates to CASSPSREVGLFF.

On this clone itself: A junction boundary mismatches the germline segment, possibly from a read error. The CDR3 region is CASSIRDRSAEAFF. CDR3 nucleotide sequence: TGCGCCAGCAGTATTAGAGACAGGTCCGCTGAGGCTTTCTTT. The chain carries TRBV5-1 and TRBJ1-1, with D perhaps matching TRBD1 (6 bases). The CDR3 sequence is 14 residues long. Per germline, CDR1 SGHRS and CDR2 YFSETQ.

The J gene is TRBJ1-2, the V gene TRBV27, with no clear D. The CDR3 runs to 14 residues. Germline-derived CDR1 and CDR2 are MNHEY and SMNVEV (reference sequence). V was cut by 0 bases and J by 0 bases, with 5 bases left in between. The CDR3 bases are TGTGCCAGCAGTTTATCCGGGACTAACTATGGCTACACCTTC. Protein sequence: CASSLSGTNYGYTF.

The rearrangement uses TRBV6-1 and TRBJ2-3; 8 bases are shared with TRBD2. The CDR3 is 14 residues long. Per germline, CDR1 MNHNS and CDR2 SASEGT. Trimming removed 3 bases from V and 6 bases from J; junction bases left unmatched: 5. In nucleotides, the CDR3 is TGTGCCAGCAGTGACGGCCCTAGCGGGGATACGCAGTATTTT. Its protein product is CASSDGPSGDTQYF.

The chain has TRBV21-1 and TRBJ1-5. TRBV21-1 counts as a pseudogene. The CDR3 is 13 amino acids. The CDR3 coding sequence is TGTGCCAACTCGGGGGGTAGCAATCAGCCCCAGCATTTT. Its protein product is CANSGGSNQPQHF.

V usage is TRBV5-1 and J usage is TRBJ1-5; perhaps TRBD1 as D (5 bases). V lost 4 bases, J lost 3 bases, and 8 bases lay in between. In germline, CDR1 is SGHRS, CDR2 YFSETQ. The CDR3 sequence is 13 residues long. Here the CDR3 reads CASSVDTNQPQHF. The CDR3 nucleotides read TGCGCCAGCAGCGTGGACACCAATCAGCCCCAGCATTTT.

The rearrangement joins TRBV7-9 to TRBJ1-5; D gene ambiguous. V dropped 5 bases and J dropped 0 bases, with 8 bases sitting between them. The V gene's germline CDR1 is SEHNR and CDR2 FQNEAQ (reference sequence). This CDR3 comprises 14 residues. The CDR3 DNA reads TGTGCCAGCAGCAGCCTCTTTAGCAATCAGCCCCAGCATTTT. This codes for CASSSLFSNQPQHF.

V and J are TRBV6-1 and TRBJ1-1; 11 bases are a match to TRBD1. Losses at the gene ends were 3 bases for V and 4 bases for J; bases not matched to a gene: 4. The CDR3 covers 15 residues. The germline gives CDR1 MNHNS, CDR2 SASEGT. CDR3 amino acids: CASSDEGQGGTEAFF. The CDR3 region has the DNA TGTGCCAGCAGTGATGAGGGACAGGGGGGCACTGAAGCTTTCTTT.

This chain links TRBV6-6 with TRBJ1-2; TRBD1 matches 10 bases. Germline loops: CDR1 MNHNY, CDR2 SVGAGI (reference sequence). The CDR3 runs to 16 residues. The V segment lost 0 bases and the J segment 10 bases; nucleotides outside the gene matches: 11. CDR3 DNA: TGTGCCAGCAGTTACTCGATAAAGGACAGGGGGGACGACTACACCTTC. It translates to CASSYSIKDRGDDYTF.

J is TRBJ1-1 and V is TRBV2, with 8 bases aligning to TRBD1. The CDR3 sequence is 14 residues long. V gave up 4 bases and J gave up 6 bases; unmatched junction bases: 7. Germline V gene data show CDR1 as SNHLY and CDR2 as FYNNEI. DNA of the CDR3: TGTGCCAGCAGTGTACCCGGGACAGGAGCTGAAGCTTTCTTT. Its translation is CASSVPGTGAEAFF.

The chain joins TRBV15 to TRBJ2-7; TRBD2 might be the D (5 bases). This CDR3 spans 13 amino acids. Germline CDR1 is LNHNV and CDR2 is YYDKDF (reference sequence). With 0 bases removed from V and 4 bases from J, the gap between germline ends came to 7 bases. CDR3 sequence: CATSRDRDYEQYF. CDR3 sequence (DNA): TGTGCCACCAGCAGAGATCGGGATTACGAGCAGTACTTC.

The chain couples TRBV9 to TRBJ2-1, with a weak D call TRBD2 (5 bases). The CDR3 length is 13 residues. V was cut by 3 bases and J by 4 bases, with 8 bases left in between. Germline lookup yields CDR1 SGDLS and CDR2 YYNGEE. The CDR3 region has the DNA TGTGCCAGCAGCGATAGCGTTTACAATGAGCAGTTCTTC. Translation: CASSDSVYNEQFF.

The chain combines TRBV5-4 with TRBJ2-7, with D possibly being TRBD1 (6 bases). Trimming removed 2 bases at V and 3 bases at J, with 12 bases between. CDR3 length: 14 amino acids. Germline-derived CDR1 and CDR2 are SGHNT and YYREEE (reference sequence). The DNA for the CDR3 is TGTGCCAGCAGCTTACAGGGTGCCCGCTACGAGCAGTACTTC. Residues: CASSLQGARYEQYF.

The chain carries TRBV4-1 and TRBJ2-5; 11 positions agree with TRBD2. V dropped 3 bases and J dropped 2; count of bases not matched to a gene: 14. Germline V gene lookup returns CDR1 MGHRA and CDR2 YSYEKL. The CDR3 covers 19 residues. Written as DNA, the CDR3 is TGCGCCAGCAGCCAGAGCCCGACTAGCGGGGCCAGATTACAAGAGACCCAGTACTTC. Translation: CASSQSPTSGARLQETQYF.

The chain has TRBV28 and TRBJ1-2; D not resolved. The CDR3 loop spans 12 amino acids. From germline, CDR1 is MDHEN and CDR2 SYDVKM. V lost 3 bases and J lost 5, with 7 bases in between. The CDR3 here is CASSFLLYGYTF. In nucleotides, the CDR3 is TGTGCCAGCAGTTTTCTTTTATATGGCTACACCTTC.

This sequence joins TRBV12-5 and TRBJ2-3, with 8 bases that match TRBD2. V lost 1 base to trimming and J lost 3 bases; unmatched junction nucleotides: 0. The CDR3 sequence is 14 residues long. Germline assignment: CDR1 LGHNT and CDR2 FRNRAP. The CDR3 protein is CASGLGLATDTQYF. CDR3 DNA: TGTGCTAGTGGTTTGGGACTAGCGACAGATACGCAGTATTTT.